Below, 3 T cell receptor beta chains from the same sample are listed, as sequenced in a study of response to subunit inactivated influenza vaccine. TCRdb recomputed calls from the RT-PCR reads with MiXCR, one row per CDR3 protein. The repertoire holds roughly 500,000 distinct CDR3 sequences, with 16% as singletons. Source: CD4+ T cells sorted from PBMCs, taken about 24 months after vaccination. Receptor source: a man aged 50 to 69 who received an inactivated influenza vaccine.

The rearrangement uses TRBV4-2 and TRBJ2-4, with D perhaps matching TRBD1 (6 bases). Germline V gene data show CDR1 as LGHNA and CDR2 as YNFKEQ. The CDR3 sequence is 15 residues long. Trimming took 4 bases from V and 5 from J, leaving 15 bases between them. The CDR3 here is CASSLAGGRENIQYF. CDR3 nucleotides: TGTGCCAGCAGCCTCGCTGGGGGCAGGGAAAACATTCAGTACTTC.

This sequence joins TRBV12-3 or TRBV12-4 and TRBJ2-1; 8 bases agree with TRBD2. The V segment lost 3 bases and the J segment 6 bases; nucleotides outside the gene matches: 10. The CDR3 consists of 16 residues. CDR3 in amino acids: CASSFTGGAGSNEQFF. CDR3 bases: TGTGCCAGCAGTTTCACGGGGGGGGCGGGTAGCAATGAGCAGTTCTTC.

This clonotype occurred many times. CDR3 sequence (DNA): TGCGCCAGCAGCCCCCAGGTTGGGGGATCTGACAATGAGCAGTTCTTC. This translates into CASSPQVGGSDNEQFF. The chain employs TRBV5-1 and TRBJ2-1, with D perhaps assigned TRBD1 or TRBD2 (5 bases each). There are 16 residues in the CDR3. Trimming removed 4 bases at V and 5 bases at J, with 19 bases between. Germline assignment: CDR1 SGHRS and CDR2 YFSETQ.